These 29 T cell receptor beta chains were sequenced from one sample in a study of CD8 T cells in ankylosing spondylitis. One entry per CDR3 protein results from TCRdb running MiXCR on the 5' RACE reads. The sample lists about 250,000 distinct CDR3 sequences; over 15% were seen once. The material sequenced was blood, either unsorted or a sorted T cell fraction (not recorded which). The source is a male donor with ankylosing spondylitis or in good health (not recorded which).

At least ten counts were recorded for this clonotype. The gene calls are TRBV6-1 and TRBJ1-2; a possible D gene is TRBD1 (6 bases). V lost 2 bases, J lost 8 bases, and 12 bases lay in between. Looked up from germline, CDR1 is MNHNS and CDR2 is SASEGT. The CDR3 spans 13 residues. The CDR3 coding sequence is TGTGCCAGCAGTGAATCAGGGGTTGAGGGCTACACCTTC. This encodes CASSESGVEGYTF.

J is TRBJ2-5 and V is TRBV29-1; 8 bases are a match to TRBD1. This CDR3 has 14 residues. Trimming removed 3 bases from V and 4 bases from J; junction bases left unmatched: 7. Germline V gene lookup returns CDR1 SQVTM and CDR2 ANQGSEA. The CDR3 loop is CSVELGRGPETQYF. For the CDR3, the DNA is TGCAGCGTTGAGCTCGGCAGGGGGCCAGAGACCCAGTACTTC.

The rearrangement joins TRBV7-3 to TRBJ2-1; the match to TRBD1 covers 7 bases. Germline CDR1 is SGHTA and CDR2 is FQGTGA. The CDR3 is made up of 13 amino acids. Trimming took 5 bases from V and 7 from J; bases not matched to a gene: 5. CDR3 protein: CASSLQGSNEQFF. DNA for the CDR3: TGTGCCAGCAGCCTACAGGGGAGTAATGAGCAGTTCTTC.

The chain has TRBV29-1 and TRBJ2-6; the D call may be TRBD1 or TRBD2 (6 bases each). V was trimmed by 7 bases and J by 1 base, leaving 11 bases between them. This CDR3 comprises 14 residues. CDR1 and CDR2 from the germline V gene are SQVTM and ANQGSEA. DNA for the CDR3: TGCAGCGCCGGGGGCGGTTCTGGGGCCAACGTCCTGACTTTC. Its protein product is CSAGGGSGANVLTF.

This chain connects TRBV4-3 to TRBJ2-7; 7 nucleotides line up with TRBD1. Germline V gene sequence: CDR1 LGHNA, CDR2 YSLEER. The CDR3 spans 15 residues. V shed 3 bases and J 7 bases; nucleotides not matched to a gene: 12. The CDR3 loop reads CASSQMTGSSREQYF. CDR3 nucleotides: TGCGCCAGCAGCCAGATGACAGGGTCCTCTCGGGAGCAGTACTTC.

A few counts support this clonotype. This chain uses TRBV9 with TRBJ2-1, with TRBD2 matching 9 bases. The CDR3 is 19 residues long. CDR1 and CDR2 from the germline V gene are SGDLS and YYNGEE. Losses at the gene ends were 0 bases for V and 7 bases for J; bases not matched to a gene: 17. The CDR3 is CASSVEPYESGTSSNEQFF. The CDR3 nucleotides read TGTGCCAGCAGCGTAGAACCCTATGAGTCCGGGACTAGCTCGAATGAGCAGTTCTTC.

The V gene is TRBV5-1, the J gene TRBJ2-2, with D unresolved. V was pared by 0 bases and J by 4 bases, with 4 bases between. CDR3 length: 13 residues. Germline CDR1 reads SGHRS; CDR2 reads YFSETQ. The CDR3 spells CASSLGRTGELFF. The DNA for the CDR3 is TGCGCCAGCAGCTTGGGGCGCACCGGGGAGCTGTTTTTT.

This clonotype has a handful of counts. This chain uses TRBV27 with TRBJ1-2; 7 bases are shared with TRBD1. Unmatched junction bases numbered 14, after V lost 3 bases and J lost 4 bases. The CDR3 totals 17 residues. CDR1 is MNHEY and CDR2 is SMNVEV in the germline V gene (reference sequence). The CDR3 DNA reads as TGTGCCAGCAGTTTCTCAGTGGGGGACAGAGGAGTCTATGGCTACACCTTC. Protein: CASSFSVGDRGVYGYTF.

This clonotype appeared a few times. A read error is likely here: a far larger clone is one base away. V gene TRBV4-1 combines with J gene TRBJ2-7; 8 bases line up with TRBD1. The CDR3 spans 14 residues. The V gene end was trimmed by 1 base and the J gene end by 3 bases; junction bases not matched to a gene: 2. CDR1 MGHRA and CDR2 YSYEKL come from the germline V gene. The CDR3 nucleotides are TGCGCCAGCAGCCAAGGGACAGGGCTCTACGAGCAGTACTTC. It codes for CASSQGTGLYEQYF.

This clonotype turned up a few times. This chain links TRBV20-1 with TRBJ2-4; 7 bases align to TRBD2. V lost 0 bases, J lost 9 bases, and 11 bases stayed unmatched. Germline assignment: CDR1 DFQATT and CDR2 SNEGSKA (reference sequence). The CDR3 totals 15 residues. The CDR3 reads CSAREGGSRLGIQYF. The CDR3, as DNA: TGCAGTGCTAGAGAGGGCGGGAGTAGGTTAGGCATTCAGTACTTC.

In its sample, this clonotype was seen many times. The chain employs TRBV29-1 and TRBJ2-1, with D possibly called TRBD1 or TRBD2 (5 bases each). The CDR3 covers 16 residues. Germline CDR1 SQVTM, CDR2 ANQGSEA. The V end was cut by 4 bases, the J end by 3 bases, with 19 bases between. CDR3 coding DNA: TGCAGCGTTGCCCCGACTATTGGGGGAAGCTACAATGAGCAGTTCTTC. This encodes CSVAPTIGGSYNEQFF.

The chain recombines TRBV29-1 with TRBJ2-2; D is unresolved. The ends were cut back, 4 bases at V and 1 base at J, with 7 bases in the middle. Germline V gene data show CDR1 as SQVTM and CDR2 as ANQGSEA. The CDR3 extends over 13 amino acids. The CDR3 here is CSVVRQNTGELFF. DNA for the CDR3: TGCAGCGTTGTGAGGCAGAACACCGGGGAGCTGTTTTTT.

The gene calls are TRBV6-2 or TRBV6-3 and TRBJ2-2; no clear D. The CDR3 totals 14 residues. Germline CDR1 is MNHEY and CDR2 is SVGEGT. Deletions cut 2 bases from V and 6 bases from J, with 10 bases between. The DNA for the CDR3 is TGTGCCAGCAGTTACGAGCTAACGGCCGGGGAGCTGTTTTTT. Residues: CASSYELTAGELFF.

This clonotype has more than one count but fewer than ten. The J gene is TRBJ2-2, the V gene TRBV5-1; possible D gene TRBD2, 6 bases. The V end was cut by 0 bases, the J end by 4 bases, with 13 bases between. The CDR3 consists of 16 residues. Germline assignment: CDR1 SGHRS and CDR2 YFSETQ. DNA for the CDR3: TGCGCCAGCAGCTTGGAAGGCCAGGGAGGCACCGGGGAGCTGTTTTTT. Its protein is CASSLEGQGGTGELFF.

The CDR3 region has the DNA TGTGCCAGCAGTCTCAGCGGGGCGTACTACGAGCAGTACTTC. It codes for CASSLSGAYYEQYF. The V and J genes are TRBV6-2 or TRBV6-3 and TRBJ2-7; TRBD2 matches 7 bases. The length of the CDR3 is 14 residues. Germline V gene data show CDR1 as MNHEY and CDR2 as SVGEGT. The trim removed 5 bases at V and 3 bases at J, leaving 7 bases unmatched.

This clonotype has ten or more counts. V is TRBV12-5 and J is TRBJ2-2, with TRBD1 matching 8 bases. The CDR3 extends over 15 amino acids. V was pared by 7 bases and J by 0 bases, with 4 bases of the junction left unmatched. Germline V gives CDR1 LGHNT, CDR2 FRNRAP. The CDR3 here is CASELQGANTGELFF. In nucleotides, the CDR3 is TGTGCTAGTGAATTACAGGGGGCGAACACCGGGGAGCTGTTTTTT.

This clonotype has only one observation. This chain links TRBV10-2 with TRBJ1-1; D call uncertain. The germline V gene has CDR1 WSHSY and CDR2 SAAADI. V lost 0 bases, J lost 4 bases, and 3 bases lay in between. CDR3 length: 12 residues. The CDR3 is CASSESSTEAFF. The CDR3 DNA reads TGCGCCAGCAGTGAGTCTAGCACTGAAGCTTTCTTT.

This clonotype was seen a handful of times. The chain uses TRBV29-1 and TRBJ2-1, with 9 bases that match TRBD2. CDR3 length: 18 amino acids. The V gene's germline CDR1 is SQVTM and CDR2 ANQGSEA. V shed 3 bases, J shed 8 bases, and the junction held 20 bases outside the gene matches. As DNA, the CDR3 is TGCAGCGTTGAGGCAGAAACTCTAGAGGGACTAGCATACGATGAGCAGTTCTTC. This encodes CSVEAETLEGLAYDEQFF.

The chain recombines TRBV28 with TRBJ2-7; a weak D match, TRBD1 (5 bases). This CDR3 is built from 13 residues. V lost 6 bases to trimming and J lost 3 bases, with 12 bases between them. CDR1 and CDR2 (germline): MDHEN, SYDVKM. This CDR3 reads CASSLTVLYEQYF. Here the CDR3 DNA reads TGTGCCAGCAGCTTGACAGTCCTCTACGAGCAGTACTTC.

This clonotype occurred a few times. J is TRBJ1-1 and V is TRBV7-9, with TRBD1 matching over 7 bases. The CDR3 has 13 amino acids. V shed 8 bases, J shed 5 bases, and the junction held 8 bases outside the gene matches. Germline V gene sequence: CDR1 SEHNR, CDR2 FQNEAQ (reference sequence). The CDR3 nucleotides are TGTGCCAGCGCCCTGGGCAGGGGGACTGAAGCTTTCTTT. It translates to CASALGRGTEAFF.

This clonotype showed up just a few times. CDR3 sequence (DNA): TGCAGTGCTAGAGAACTAGCGGGAGACACCGGGGAGCTGTTTTTT. Translated: CSARELAGDTGELFF. The chain uses TRBV20-1 and TRBJ2-2; 11 nucleotides line up with TRBD2. Germline V gene data show CDR1 as DFQATT and CDR2 as SNEGSKA (reference sequence). There are 15 residues in the CDR3. V shed 0 bases, J shed 3 bases, and the junction held 0 bases outside the gene matches.

J is TRBJ2-7 and V is TRBV20-1; tentatively, D is TRBD2 (5 bases). Trimming removed 0 bases at V and 2 bases at J, with 8 bases between. From germline, CDR1 is DFQATT and CDR2 SNEGSKA (reference sequence). This CDR3 comprises 13 residues. The CDR3 loop reads CSARERAAYEQYF. CDR3 sequence (DNA): TGCAGTGCTAGAGAGCGGGCTGCCTACGAGCAGTACTTC.

There are many counts of this clonotype. V is TRBV4-1 and J is TRBJ2-7; D may be TRBD1 (6 bases). Trimming removed 0 bases from V and 7 bases from J, with 19 bases in between. Germline V gene sequence: CDR1 MGHRA, CDR2 YSYEKL. The CDR3 loop spans 16 amino acids. In DNA, the CDR3 is TGCGCCAGCAGCCAAGAAGTAGGGGCATTCAGGGGTGAGCAGTACTTC. Translated, it gives CASSQEVGAFRGEQYF.

The chain joins TRBV14 to TRBJ2-1; D call uncertain. Germline V gene data show CDR1 as SGHDN and CDR2 as FVKESK. There are 13 residues in the CDR3. With 4 bases removed from V and 3 bases from J, the gap between germline ends came to 7 bases. The DNA for the CDR3 is TGTGCCAGCAGCCCTCGAGGCTACAATGAGCAGTTCTTC. Translated, it gives CASSPRGYNEQFF.

The genes are TRBV20-1 and TRBJ2-5, with 12 bases fitting TRBD2. From germline, CDR1 is DFQATT and CDR2 SNEGSKA (reference sequence). This CDR3 is built from 13 residues. Trimming cost V 4 bases and J 5 bases; bases outside gene matches: 2. The CDR3 reads CSATLAGGETQYF. The CDR3 DNA reads as TGCAGTGCTACACTAGCGGGAGGTGAGACCCAGTACTTC.

J is TRBJ2-1 and V is TRBV29-1; D could derive from TRBD1 or TRBD2 (5 bases each). V dropped 8 bases and J dropped 6 bases, with 14 bases sitting between them. CDR1 and CDR2 (germline): SQVTM, ANQGSEA. The CDR3 has 12 residues. The chain's CDR3 is CSLRVTGNEQFF. CDR3 coding DNA: TGCAGCTTGAGGGTCACAGGCAATGAGCAGTTCTTC.

V is TRBV14 and J is TRBJ2-1, with D perhaps assigned TRBD1 or TRBD2 (5 bases each). CDR1 and CDR2 (germline): SGHDN, FVKESK. Trimming removed 0 bases from V and 2 bases from J, with 11 bases in between. There are 16 residues in the CDR3. CDR3 sequence (DNA): TGTGCCAGCAGCCAAGAGGAAGGGACCCCCTACAATGAGCAGTTCTTC. Protein: CASSQEEGTPYNEQFF.

V usage is TRBV20-1 and J usage is TRBJ2-7; no definite D call. The CDR3 runs to 14 residues. Per germline, CDR1 DFQATT and CDR2 SNEGSKA (reference sequence). Trimming stripped 0 bases from V and 4 bases from J, with 13 bases between. This CDR3 is CSARDLSHLYEQYF. For the CDR3, the DNA is TGCAGTGCTAGAGATCTCAGTCACCTATACGAGCAGTACTTC.

This clonotype appeared a few times. The rearrangement links TRBV10-2 to TRBJ2-7; 9 bases line up with TRBD2. The CDR3 is made up of 14 amino acids. In germline, CDR1 is WSHSY, CDR2 SAAADI. The ends lost 7 bases at V and 3 bases at J; junction bases unmatched: 7. The CDR3 DNA follows: TGCGCCAGCAAGTTGCTAGCGGGGTACTACGAGCAGTACTTC. Translation gives CASKLLAGYYEQYF.